The 30 T cell receptor beta chains presented below share a single source sample, sequenced in a study of T cell repertoires in cytomegalovirus infection. TCRdb reprocessed the reads via MiXCR and lists one record per CDR3 protein. The data show around 630,000 distinct CDR3 sequences, approximately 24% seen once. The sequenced sample consisted of CD8+ T cells from PBMCs. The receptors were gathered from a human donor in good health (CMV status not recorded). Some clones in this sample may be carry-over from other donors' samples.

In the case of this clonotype: A read error may account for a junction end that differs from germline. The chain couples TRBV2 to TRBJ1-3; no firm D call. This CDR3 has 17 amino acids. Germline V gene data show CDR1 as SNHLY and CDR2 as FYNNEI. CDR3 loop: CTSSERSGFHSGNTIYF. CDR3 nucleotide sequence: TGTACCAGCAGTGAAAGGTCGGGGTTTCACTCTGGAAACACCATATATTTT.

This clonotype was seen just once. With a much larger clone just one base away, this may be a read error. This rearrangement joins TRBV7-2 to TRBJ1-4, with TRBD1 identical over 7 bases. The germline V gene has CDR1 SGHTA and CDR2 FQGNSA. CDR3 size: 16 residues. CDR3 residues: CVSSLGATGFREKLFF. CDR3 in DNA: TGTGTCAGCAGCCTGGGAGCGACAGGGTTCCGGGAAAAACTGTTTTTT.

The chain combines TRBV7-6 with TRBJ2-3, with D unclear. The CDR3 spans 15 residues. Germline V gene sequence: CDR1 SGHVS, CDR2 FNYEAQ. The V gene lost 2 bases and the J gene lost 1 base, with 10 bases spanning the gap. CDR3 in DNA: TGTGCCAGCAGCTTATATGCAGGTGGCACAGATACGCAGTATTTT. Its protein product is CASSLYAGGTDTQYF.

The chain recombines TRBV7-9 with TRBJ1-1; perhaps TRBD1 as D (5 bases). The CDR3 contains 15 residues. Per germline, CDR1 SEHNR and CDR2 FQNEAQ (reference sequence). V gave up 1 base and J gave up 4 bases, with 13 bases separating them. The CDR3 is CASSLVSGWFTEAFF. CDR3 sequence (DNA): TGTGCCAGCAGCTTAGTTTCAGGGTGGTTCACTGAAGCTTTCTTT.

This clonotype was seen a few times. The rearrangement uses TRBV5-6 and TRBJ1-2, with D possibly TRBD1 on 6 matching bases. CDR1 SGHDT and CDR2 YYEEEE come from the germline V gene. V gave up 4 bases and J gave up 1 base, with 11 bases separating them. The CDR3 has 14 residues. DNA for the CDR3: TGTGCCAGCAGCGGGGGACATGGTAACTATGGCTACACCTTC. Its translation is CASSGGHGNYGYTF.

The genes are TRBV29-1 and TRBJ1-1; D not resolved. V gave up 3 bases and J gave up 1 base, with 9 bases separating them. The CDR3 runs to 13 residues. Germline V CDR1 and CDR2: SQVTM, ANQGSEA. The CDR3 region has the DNA TGCAGCGTTGAGACGGAGGGGAACACTGAAGCTTTCTTT. Amino acid sequence: CSVETEGNTEAFF.

This clonotype was detected a few times. J is TRBJ1-1 and V is TRBV15; D not resolved. The CDR3 runs 15 residues. Germline V gene lookup returns CDR1 LNHNV and CDR2 YYDKDF (reference sequence). Trimming pared 0 bases from V and 0 bases from J, leaving 8 bases between. CDR3 nucleotide sequence: TGTGCCACCAGCAGAGATCCCGGGATGAACACTGAAGCTTTCTTT. Translating it yields CATSRDPGMNTEAFF.

This clonotype was counted a few times. At one of its ends the junction is not consistent with the germline gene, which may arise from a read error. The chain carries TRBV7-9 and TRBJ1-5, with D hard to call. The length of the CDR3 is 14 residues. The germline V gene encodes CDR1 SEHNR and CDR2 FQNEAQ (reference sequence). As DNA, the CDR3 is TGTGCCGGCAGCTTAGACCATAGCAATCAGCCCCAGCATTTT. Its translation: CAGSLDHSNQPQHF.

The CDR3 loop reads CSVAGGNRNTEAFF. The CDR3 DNA follows: TGCAGCGTTGCTGGGGGGAACAGGAACACTGAAGCTTTCTTT. The chain links TRBV29-1 to TRBJ1-1; TRBD1 might be the D (5 bases). The CDR3 contains 14 residues. V lost 4 bases and J lost 1, with 13 bases in between. The germline V gene has CDR1 SQVTM and CDR2 ANQGSEA. Based on the CDR3 plus reference TRBV29-1 and TRBJ1-1, the full variable domain is SAVISQKPSRDICQRGTSLTIQCQVDSQVTMMFWYRQQPGQSLTLIATANQGSEATYESGFVIDKFPISRPNLTFSTLTVSNMSPEDSSIYLCSVAGGNRNTEAFFGQGTRLTVV.

The table lists this clonotype with many counts. The chain uses TRBV7-6 and TRBJ2-7; 7 bases map to TRBD1. The CDR3 consists of 14 residues. J lost 2 bases, V lost 5 bases, and 6 bases had no gene match. Germline V CDR1 and CDR2: SGHVS, FNYEAQ. CDR3 sequence (DNA): TGTGCCAGCAGCCCCGGGACAGCAGCCTACGAGCAGTACTTC. Amino acids: CASSPGTAAYEQYF.

With respect to this clonotype: At one end, the junction sequence differs from germline, possibly due to a read error. The rearrangement links TRBV28 to TRBJ1-6; D is uncertain. The CDR3 totals 16 residues. Germline V gene data show CDR1 as MDHEN and CDR2 as SYDVKM. The CDR3 protein is CASSLWPPGSNSPLYF. The DNA for the CDR3 is TGTGCCAGCAGTTTATGGCCACCCGGTTCTAATTCACCCCTCTACTTT.

The V and J genes are TRBV27 and TRBJ1-1; D unclear. The CDR3 has 14 amino acids. The germline V gene has CDR1 MNHEY and CDR2 SMNVEV (reference sequence). Trimming shortened V by 8 bases and J by 1 base, and 14 bases separated the two germline ends. CDR3 DNA: TGTGCCAGCGGGCACCTGGGCGGGAACACTGAAGCTTTCTTT. Translated, it gives CASGHLGGNTEAFF.

The rearrangement links TRBV6-6 to TRBJ2-1; 10 positions agree with TRBD1. The germline V gene has CDR1 MNHNY and CDR2 SVGAGI (reference sequence). The CDR3 has 13 residues. The trim removed 7 bases at V and 10 bases at J, leaving 7 bases unmatched. The DNA for the CDR3 is TGTGCCAGCATTCGACAGGGGGCAAGAGAGCAGTTCTTC. It specifies CASIRQGAREQFF.

The chain joins TRBV7-1 to TRBJ2-4; D not certain. TRBV7-1 is an open reading frame, and its role is uncertain. V dropped 5 bases and J dropped 5 bases, with 13 bases sitting between them. This CDR3 is built from 14 residues. The CDR3 region is CASSPDIRQNIQYF. CDR3 coding DNA: TGTGCCAGCAGCCCAGACATACGGCAAAACATTCAGTACTTC.

This clonotype was recorded many times. The chain combines TRBV7-9 with TRBJ2-5; D call uncertain. Germline V CDR1 and CDR2: SEHNR, FQNEAQ (reference sequence). The CDR3 loop spans 15 amino acids. V gave up 1 base and J gave up 0 bases, with 9 bases separating them. CDR3 amino acids: CASSLGIADQETQYF. The DNA for the CDR3 is TGTGCCAGCAGCTTAGGGATTGCGGACCAAGAGACCCAGTACTTC. Complete variable domain (other parts from reference TRBV7-9 and TRBJ2-5): DTGVSQNPRHKITKRGQNVTFRCDPISEHNRLYWYRQTLGQGPEFLTYFQNEAQLEKSRLLSDRFSAERPKGSFSTLEIQRTEQGDSAMYLCASSLGIADQETQYFGPGTRLLVL.

V is TRBV28 and J is TRBJ2-1; no clear D gene. V was clipped by 8 bases and J by 6 bases, with 11 bases between them. The germline V gene encodes CDR1 MDHEN and CDR2 SYDVKM. CDR3 length equals 12 residues. The CDR3 spells CASLGTPNEQFF. Written as DNA, the CDR3 is TGTGCCAGCCTCGGCACCCCCAATGAGCAGTTCTTC.

J is TRBJ2-2 and V is TRBV27; no firm D call. Germline CDR1 MNHEY, CDR2 SMNVEV (reference sequence). Trimming took off 3 bases at V and 6 bases at J, with 14 bases between the two ends. The length of the CDR3 is 15 residues. CDR3 coding DNA: TGTGCCAGCAGTTTGGGTCTCCGTGAAGCCGGGGAGCTGTTTTTT. Protein product: CASSLGLREAGELFF.

Points on this clonotype: At one of its ends the junction is not consistent with the germline gene, which may arise from a read error. The rearrangement uses TRBV20-1 and TRBJ1-2; unclear D gene. The germline gives CDR1 DFQATT, CDR2 SNEGSKA (reference sequence). This CDR3 comprises 14 residues. CDR3 loop: CSVRPRSSNYGYTF. CDR3 bases: TGCAGTGTTAGACCCAGGAGTTCTAACTATGGCTACACCTTC.

This chain uses TRBV19 with TRBJ2-1; perhaps TRBD1 as D (5 bases). V was cut by 7 bases and J by 2 bases, with 15 bases left in between. This CDR3 spans 15 amino acids. The V gene's germline CDR1 is LNHDA and CDR2 SQIVND (reference sequence). CDR3 in DNA: TGTGCCAGTAAGTCGACAGAGCTTGCCTACAATGAGCAGTTCTTC. Its protein is CASKSTELAYNEQFF. Together with reference TRBV19 and TRBJ2-1, the CDR3 gives the full variable domain: DGGITQSPKYLFRKEGQNVTLSCEQNLNHDAMYWYRQDPGQGLRLIYYSQIVNDFQKGDIAEGYSVSREKKESFPLTVTSAQKNPTAFYLCASKSTELAYNEQFFGPGTRLTVL.

This clonotype was seen only a few times. The genes are TRBV19 and TRBJ2-1, with D perhaps matching TRBD2 (5 bases). Germline V gene data show CDR1 as LNHDA and CDR2 as SQIVND (reference sequence). This CDR3 has 15 amino acids. The V and J ends lost 1 base and 2 bases respectively, with 9 bases between them. The CDR3 region is CASSIVEGTYNEQFF. In nucleotides, the CDR3 is TGTGCCAGTAGTATAGTAGAGGGTACCTACAATGAGCAGTTCTTC.

This clonotype was recorded many times. The chain uses TRBV7-6 and TRBJ2-2; 9 bases are shared with TRBD1. After removal of 5 bases from V and 4 bases from J, the junction contained 8 bases not matched to a gene. This CDR3 comprises 16 residues. CDR1 is SGHVS and CDR2 is FNYEAQ in the germline V gene. The CDR3 DNA sequence: TGTGCCAGCAGCCGAGGGGAGACAGGGGGCACCGGGGAGCTGTTTTTT. It encodes CASSRGETGGTGELFF.

The sample holds a few counts of this clonotype. The V gene is TRBV7-8, the J gene TRBJ2-2, with D perhaps assigned TRBD1 or TRBD2 (5 bases each). There are 16 residues in the CDR3. Trimming took off 2 bases at V and 4 bases at J, with 14 bases between the two ends. CDR1 SGHVS and CDR2 FQNEAQ come from the germline V gene. CDR3 sequence reads: CASSLLGEHSTGELFF. CDR3 nucleotide sequence: TGTGCCAGCAGCTTACTGGGGGAGCATAGCACCGGGGAGCTGTTTTTT.

The chain is built from TRBV15 and TRBJ2-7; TRBD2 might be the D (5 bases). Trimming stripped 0 bases from V and 2 bases from J, with 11 bases between. The CDR3 is 15 amino acids. Germline CDR1 and CDR2: LNHNV and YYDKDF (reference sequence). The CDR3 here is CATSRDRGPTYEQYV. For the CDR3, the DNA is TGTGCCACCAGCAGAGATCGAGGGCCAACCTACGAGCAGTACGTC.

This clonotype was counted only a few times. This chain joins TRBV5-4 and TRBJ2-1; no firm D call. The V gene's germline CDR1 is SGHNT and CDR2 YYREEE (reference sequence). V was cut by 0 bases and J by 4 bases, with 14 bases left in between. This CDR3 has 16 amino acids. Here the CDR3 reads CASSLGAASAYNEQFF. CDR3 sequence (DNA): TGTGCCAGCAGCTTGGGGGCAGCCTCGGCTTACAATGAGCAGTTCTTC.

This clonotype was seen only a few times. The chain links TRBV2 to TRBJ2-3, with TRBD1 matching over 8 bases. The CDR3 runs 11 residues. Germline CDR1 reads SNHLY; CDR2 reads FYNNEI. V lost 10 bases to trimming and J lost 6 bases; unmatched junction nucleotides: 3. CDR3 protein: CATHRGDTQYF. In nucleotides, the CDR3 is TGTGCCACCCACAGGGGGGATACGCAGTATTTT.

This clonotype turned up a few times. The chain uses TRBV2 and TRBJ2-1; 16 positions match TRBD2. Germline lookup yields CDR1 SNHLY and CDR2 FYNNEI. V was pared by 3 bases and J by 6 bases, with 8 bases of the junction left unmatched. The CDR3 contains 18 residues. The CDR3 spells CASSDGTSGGARGNEQFF. CDR3 nucleotide sequence: TGTGCCAGCAGTGACGGGACTAGCGGGGGGGCCCGCGGCAATGAGCAGTTCTTC.

This sequence joins TRBV5-6 and TRBJ2-7, with D possibly being TRBD1 (6 bases). Trimming shortened V by 1 base and J by 6 bases, and 11 bases separated the two germline ends. The CDR3 is 13 amino acids. In germline, CDR1 is SGHDT, CDR2 YYEEEE. The CDR3 DNA follows: TGTGCCAGCAGCTTGTCCCACAGGGTCGAGCAGTACGTC. Amino acid sequence: CASSLSHRVEQYV.

This clonotype appeared a few times. The rearrangement joins TRBV11-2 to TRBJ1-1, with a weak D call TRBD1 (5 bases). This CDR3 region has 15 residues. Trimming removed 7 bases from V and 0 bases from J, with 15 bases in between. Germline V gene data show CDR1 as SGHAT and CDR2 as FQNNGV. CDR3 amino acids: CASTSRDAVNTEAFF. Written as DNA, the CDR3 is TGTGCCAGCACCTCGCGGGACGCAGTGAACACTGAAGCTTTCTTT.

This clonotype was detected once. The gene calls are TRBV3-1 and TRBJ2-3; D is possibly TRBD2 (6 bases). CDR3 length equals 16 residues. V dropped 3 bases and J dropped 1 base, with 14 bases sitting between them. The germline gives CDR1 LGHDT, CDR2 YNNKEL (reference sequence). CDR3 amino acids: CASSQFEGLRTDTQYF. DNA of the CDR3: TGTGCCAGCAGCCAGTTTGAGGGACTGCGCACAGATACGCAGTATTTT.

This clonotype came up many times. The V call is TRBV7-2, the J call TRBJ2-7; D is ambiguous. V dropped 2 bases and J dropped 3 bases, with 11 bases sitting between them. The V gene's germline CDR1 is SGHTA and CDR2 FQGNSA. The length of the CDR3 is 14 residues. The CDR3 sequence: CASSLFGPNYEQYV. As DNA, the CDR3 is TGTGCCAGCAGCTTATTTGGGCCTAACTACGAGCAGTACGTC.